The clone carrying this T cell receptor beta chain was found many times. The antigen is unknown. These data belong to a study of T cell repertoires in cytomegalovirus infection. Study details: Public TCR beta signature analysis indicated the presence of both CMV infection and matching HLA type. The study's findings and limits: HLA-C-restricted CMV-specific TCR beta clonotypes were dominant in the ex vivo response.

TCRdb re-derived calls from the reads in MiXCR, one entry per CDR3 protein. Of a few hundred thousand distinct CDR3 sequences in the sample, roughly 18% were seen once. V shed 5 bases, J shed 6 bases, and the junction held 8 bases outside the gene matches. Germline values: CDR1 SGHVS, CDR2 FQNEAQ. This CDR3 spans 16 amino acids. The clonotype was recovered from a human donor in good health (CMV status not recorded). Some clones in this sample may be carry-over from other donors' samples. Input material: PBMCs. The chain carries TRBV7-8 and TRBJ1-6, with 9 bases lining up with TRBD1. CDR3: CASSLNRGRVNSPLHF. The CDR3 coding sequence is TGTGCCAGCAGCCTAAACAGGGGGCGCGTTAATTCACCCCTCCACTTT. Full variable domain (remainder filled in from reference TRBV7-8 and TRBJ1-6): GAGVSQSPRYKVAKRGQDVALRCDPISGHVSLFWYQQALGQGPEFLTYFQNEAQLDKSGLPSDRFFAERPEGSVSTLKIQRTQQEDSAVYLCASSLNRGRVNSPLHFGNGTRLTVT.